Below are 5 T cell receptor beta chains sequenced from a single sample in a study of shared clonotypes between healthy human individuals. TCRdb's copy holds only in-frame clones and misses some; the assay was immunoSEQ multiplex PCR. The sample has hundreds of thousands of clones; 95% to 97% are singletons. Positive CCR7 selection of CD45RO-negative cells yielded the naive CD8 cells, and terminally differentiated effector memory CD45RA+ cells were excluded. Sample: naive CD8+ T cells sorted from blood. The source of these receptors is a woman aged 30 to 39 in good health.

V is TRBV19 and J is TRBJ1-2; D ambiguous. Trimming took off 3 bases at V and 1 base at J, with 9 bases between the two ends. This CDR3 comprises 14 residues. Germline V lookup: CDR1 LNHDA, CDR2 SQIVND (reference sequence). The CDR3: CASSISRSNYGYTF. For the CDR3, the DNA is TGTGCCAGTAGTATTTCAAGGAGTAACTATGGCTACACCTTC.

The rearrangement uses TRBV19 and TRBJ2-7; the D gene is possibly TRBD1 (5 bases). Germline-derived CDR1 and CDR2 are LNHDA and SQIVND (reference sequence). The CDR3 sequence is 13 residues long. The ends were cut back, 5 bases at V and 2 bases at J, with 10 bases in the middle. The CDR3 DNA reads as TGTGCCAGTAGTGGGCAGACAGCCTACGAGCAGTACTTC. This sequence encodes CASSGQTAYEQYF. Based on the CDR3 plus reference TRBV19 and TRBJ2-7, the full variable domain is DGGITQSPKYLFRKEGQNVTLSCEQNLNHDAMYWYRQDPGQGLRLIYYSQIVNDFQKGDIAEGYSVSREKKESFPLTVTSAQKNPTAFYLCASSGQTAYEQYFGPGTRLTVT.

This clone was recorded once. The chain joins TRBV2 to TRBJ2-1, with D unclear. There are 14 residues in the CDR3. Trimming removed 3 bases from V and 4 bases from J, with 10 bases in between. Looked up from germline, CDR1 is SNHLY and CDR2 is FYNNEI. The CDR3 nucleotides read TGTGCCAGCAGTGAGGTAGAAGCATACAATGAGCAGTTCTTC. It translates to CASSEVEAYNEQFF.

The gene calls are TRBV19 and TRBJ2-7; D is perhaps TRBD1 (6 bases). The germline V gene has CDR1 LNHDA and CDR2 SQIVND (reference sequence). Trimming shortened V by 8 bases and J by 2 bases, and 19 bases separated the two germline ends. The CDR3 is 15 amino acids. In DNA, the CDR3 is TGTGCCAGTTCTCCTGGGGGCGGCCCTACCTACGAGCAGTACTTC. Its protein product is CASSPGGGPTYEQYF.

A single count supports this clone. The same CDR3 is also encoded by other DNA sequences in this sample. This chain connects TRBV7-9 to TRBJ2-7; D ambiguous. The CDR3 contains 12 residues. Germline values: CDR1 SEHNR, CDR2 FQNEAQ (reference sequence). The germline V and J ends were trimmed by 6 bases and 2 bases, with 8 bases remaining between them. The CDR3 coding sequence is TGTGCCAGCAGTCCGGGTCCCTACGAGCAGTACTTC. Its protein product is CASSPGPYEQYF.